Presented here are 9 T cell receptor beta chains from one specimen sequenced in a study of human T cells and chemical hapten exposure. Sample time point: pre-sensitization, week 0. As for treatment: therapeutic diphenylcyclopropenone sensitization with weekly scalp DPC. TCRdb re-derived calls from the RACE reads in MiXCR, one entry per CDR3 protein. Seen here are about 300,000 distinct CDR3 sequences, 4.5% to 5.5% observed once, and the top ten hold approximately 8.2%. The input for sequencing was whole blood, taken in connection with sensitization to the hapten diphenylcyclopropenone (DPC). All receptors derive from a young woman with alopecia areata. Some clones in this sample may be carry-over from other donors' samples.

V usage is TRBV7-2 and J usage is TRBJ2-3; 7 positions match TRBD2. The CDR3 extends over 15 amino acids. Germline values: CDR1 SGHTA, CDR2 FQGNSA. V was clipped by 5 bases and J by 1 base; unmatched bases: 6. CDR3: CASSNRGGGTDTQYF. The CDR3 region has the DNA TGTGCCAGCAGCAACCGTGGGGGGGGCACAGATACGCAGTATTTT.

Many counts were recorded for this clonotype. This CDR3 reads CARDGESNYGYTF. The CDR3, as DNA: TGTGCCAGGGACGGGGAGAGTAACTATGGCTACACCTTC. The V call is TRBV2, the J call TRBJ1-2; D ambiguous. The CDR3 covers 13 residues. Germline loops: CDR1 SNHLY, CDR2 FYNNEI. V was clipped by 9 bases and J by 1 base, with 12 bases between them.

This clonotype was seen just once. The chain joins TRBV5-1 to TRBJ1-2, with a tentative D call TRBD1 (5 bases). V was shortened by 0 bases and J by 7 bases, with 10 bases between the two germline ends. This CDR3 has 13 amino acids. The V gene's germline CDR1 is SGHRS and CDR2 YFSETQ. The CDR3 DNA follows: TGCGCCAGCAGCTTGGAGCAGGGTCGTGGCTACACCTTC. It is translated as CASSLEQGRGYTF.

This clonotype was observed a few times. The V gene is TRBV5-1, the J gene TRBJ2-1; TRBD1 matches 8 bases. The germline gives CDR1 SGHRS, CDR2 YFSETQ. With 0 bases clipped from V and 1 base from J, the junction kept 6 bases outside the gene matches. The length of the CDR3 is 17 residues. CDR3 sequence reads: CASSLAKQGGSYNEQFF. For the CDR3, the DNA is TGCGCCAGCAGCTTGGCCAAACAGGGGGGTTCCTACAATGAGCAGTTCTTC.

This clonotype was detected ten times or more. The CDR3 DNA reads TGTGCCAGCAGCTGGGACAGTTACACTGAAGCTTTCTTT. Translated: CASSWDSYTEAFF. The rearrangement joins TRBV6-2 or TRBV6-3 to TRBJ1-1; TRBD1 matches 7 bases. This CDR3 spans 13 amino acids. Germline V gene lookup returns CDR1 MNHEY and CDR2 SVGEGT. J was trimmed by 3 bases and V by 6 bases; bases with no gene match: 4.

This clonotype has only a few counts. The chain recombines TRBV6-5 with TRBJ1-4, with TRBD1 matching over 7 bases. The V and J ends lost 5 bases and 12 bases, in that order; junction bases with no gene match: 6. Germline-derived CDR1 and CDR2 are MNHEY and SVGAGI. This CDR3 is 12 amino acids long. The CDR3 DNA reads TGTGCCAGCAGTGGCCCCGGGACAGAACTGTTTTTT. It translates to CASSGPGTELFF.

At least ten counts were recorded for this clonotype. V is TRBV7-3 and J is TRBJ2-1; D perhaps matches TRBD2 (5 bases). Germline-derived CDR1 and CDR2 are SGHTA and FQGTGA. Trimming pared 2 bases from V and 7 bases from J, leaving 9 bases between. The CDR3 spans 13 residues. CDR3 protein: CASSLRRGNEQFF. DNA of the CDR3: TGTGCCAGCAGCTTACGTCGAGGGAATGAGCAGTTCTTC.

The V gene is TRBV25-1, the J gene TRBJ2-2; the D gene is possibly TRBD2 (7 bases). The CDR3 is 14 amino acids. Germline V gene data show CDR1 as MGHDK and CDR2 as SYGVNS. V was clipped by 4 bases and J by 7 bases, with 13 bases between them. The CDR3 nucleotides are TGTGCCAGCAGTGCTAACGGGGGGCACGGGGAGCTGTTTTTT. It yields the protein CASSANGGHGELFF.

The V call is TRBV5-1, the J call TRBJ2-5; 11 nucleotides align to TRBD1. V shed 4 bases and J 4 bases; nucleotides not matched to a gene: 3. This CDR3 comprises 14 residues. In germline, CDR1 is SGHRS, CDR2 YFSETQ. DNA for the CDR3: TGCGCCAGCAGCCAAGGGACAGGGGGAGAGACCCAGTACTTC. It is translated as CASSQGTGGETQYF.